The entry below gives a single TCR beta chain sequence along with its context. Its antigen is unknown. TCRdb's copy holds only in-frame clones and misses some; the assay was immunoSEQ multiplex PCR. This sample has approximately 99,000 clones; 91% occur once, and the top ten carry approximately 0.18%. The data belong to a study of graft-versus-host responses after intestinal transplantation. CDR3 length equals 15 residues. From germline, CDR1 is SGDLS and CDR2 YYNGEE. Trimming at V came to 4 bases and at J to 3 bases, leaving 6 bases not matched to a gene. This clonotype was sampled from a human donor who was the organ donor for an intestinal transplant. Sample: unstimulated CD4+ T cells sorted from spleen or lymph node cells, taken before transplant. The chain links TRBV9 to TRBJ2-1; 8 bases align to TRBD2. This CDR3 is CASSLRGGDYNEQFF. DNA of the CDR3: TGTGCCAGCAGCCTACGGGGGGGGGACTACAATGAGCAGTTCTTC.